This T cell receptor (beta chain) was sequenced during a study of blood T cell repertoires in COVID-19. Germline V gene data show CDR1 as LNHNV and CDR2 as YYDKDF (reference sequence). The CDR3 runs 16 residues. V was clipped by 1 base and J by 2 bases; unmatched bases: 1. Profiled with immunoSEQ multiplex PCR; TCRdb holds only in-frame clones, not every one. The data contain over 150,000 clones, more than 80% of them seen just once; the ten biggest clones take up about 6.3%. The source material was PBMCs or T cells enriched from blood (not recorded which). This sequence originates from a man aged 40-49 years who had recovered from COVID-19. The V gene is TRBV15, the J gene TRBJ2-1; 11 bases are shared with TRBD2. The CDR3 spells CATSRGSGGAYNEQFF. As DNA, the CDR3 is TGTGCCACCAGCAGAGGTAGCGGGGGGGCCTACAATGAGCAGTTCTTC. The full variable domain, with the rest looked up from reference TRBV15 and TRBJ2-1, is DAMVIQNPRYQVTQFGKPVTLSCSQTLNHNVMYWYQQKSSQAPKLLFHYYDKDFNNEADTPDNFQSRRPNTSFCFLDIRSPGLGDTAMYLCATSRGSGGAYNEQFFGPGTRLTVL.